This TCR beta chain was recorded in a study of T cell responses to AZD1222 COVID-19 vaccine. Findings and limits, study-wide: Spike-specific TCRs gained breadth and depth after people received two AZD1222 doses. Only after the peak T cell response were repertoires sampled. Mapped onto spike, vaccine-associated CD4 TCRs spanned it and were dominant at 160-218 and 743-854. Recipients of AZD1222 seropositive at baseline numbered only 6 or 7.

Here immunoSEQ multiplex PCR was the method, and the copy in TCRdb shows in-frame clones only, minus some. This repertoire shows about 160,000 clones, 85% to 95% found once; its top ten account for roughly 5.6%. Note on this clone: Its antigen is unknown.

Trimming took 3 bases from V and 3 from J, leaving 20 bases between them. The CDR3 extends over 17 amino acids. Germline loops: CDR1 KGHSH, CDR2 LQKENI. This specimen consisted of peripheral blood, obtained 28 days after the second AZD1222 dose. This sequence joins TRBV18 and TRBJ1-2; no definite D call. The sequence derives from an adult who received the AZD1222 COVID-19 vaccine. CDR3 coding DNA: TGTGCCAGCTCACCCACCAGGCAGGATACCGGGGACTATGGCTACACCTTC. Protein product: CASSPTRQDTGDYGYTF. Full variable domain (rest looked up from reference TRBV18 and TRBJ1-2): NAGVMQNPRHLVRRRGQEARLRCSPMKGHSHVYWYRQLPEEGLKFMVYLQKENIIDESGMPKERFSAEFPKEGPSILRIQQVVRGDSAAYFCASSPTRQDTGDYGYTFGSGTRLTVV.